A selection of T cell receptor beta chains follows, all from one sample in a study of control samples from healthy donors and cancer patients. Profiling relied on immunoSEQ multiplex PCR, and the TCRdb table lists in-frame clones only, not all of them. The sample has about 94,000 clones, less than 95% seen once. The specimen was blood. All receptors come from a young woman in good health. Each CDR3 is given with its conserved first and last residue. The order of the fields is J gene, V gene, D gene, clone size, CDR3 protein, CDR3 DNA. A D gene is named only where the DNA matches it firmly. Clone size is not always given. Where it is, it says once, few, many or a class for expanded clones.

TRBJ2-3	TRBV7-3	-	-	CASSLDWDTQYF	TGTGCCAGCAGCTTAGACTGGGATACGCAGTATTTT
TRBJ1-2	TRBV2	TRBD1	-	CASSEGQHYGYTF	TGTGCCAGCAGTGAGGGACAGCACTATGGCTACACCTTC
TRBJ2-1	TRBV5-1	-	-	CASSLGGYNEQFF	TGCGCCAGCAGCTTGGGCGGTTACAATGAGCAGTTCTTC
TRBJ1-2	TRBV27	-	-	CASGGGNGNYGYTF	TGTGCCAGCGGAGGGGGAAACGGGAACTATGGCTACACCTTC
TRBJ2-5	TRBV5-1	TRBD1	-	CASSLFWGQLQETQYF	TGCGCCAGCAGCTTGTTTTGGGGACAGCTCCAAGAGACCCAGTACTTC
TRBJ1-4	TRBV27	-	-	CASSNHNEKLFF	TGTGCCAGCAGTAATCATAATGAAAAACTGTTTTTT
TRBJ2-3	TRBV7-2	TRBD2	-	CASSLGLADTQYF	TGTGCCAGCAGCTTAGGACTAGCGGATACGCAGTATTTT
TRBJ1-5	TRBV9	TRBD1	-	CASSVGGDRASQPQHF	TGTGCCAGCAGCGTAGGGGGGGACAGGGCATCCCAGCCCCAGCATTTT
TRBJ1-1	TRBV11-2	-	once	CASSPLSNKNTEAFF	TGTGCCAGCAGTCCCTTATCCAACAAGAACACTGAAGCTTTCTTT
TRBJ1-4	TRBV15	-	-	CATSSERRWGEKLFF	TGTGCCACCAGCAGCGAAAGGAGGTGGGGTGAAAAACTGTTTTTT
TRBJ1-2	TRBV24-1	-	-	CATSDFPNRGYTF	TGTGCCACCAGTGATTTTCCCAACAGGGGCTACACCTTC
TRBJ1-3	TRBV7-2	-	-	CASSLGSGAGNTIYF	TGTGCCAGCAGCTTAGGTTCAGGGGCCGGAAACACCATATATTTT
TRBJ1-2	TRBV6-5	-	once	CASSYGPIDGYTF	TGTGCCAGCAGTTACGGGCCCATAGATGGCTACACCTTC
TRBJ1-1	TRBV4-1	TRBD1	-	CASSQGDSLNTEAFF	TGCGCCAGCAGCCAAGGGGACAGCCTGAACACTGAAGCTTTCTTT
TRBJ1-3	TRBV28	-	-	CASSAGFSGNTIYF	TGTGCCAGCAGTGCGGGCTTCTCTGGAAACACCATATATTTT
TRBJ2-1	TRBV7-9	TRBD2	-	CASSTGGSYNEQFF	TGTGCCAGCTCCACGGGGGGCTCCTACAATGAGCAGTTCTTC
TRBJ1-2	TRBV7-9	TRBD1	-	CASSLTGEEGYTF	TGTGCCAGCAGCCTAACAGGGGAGGAGGGCTACACCTTC
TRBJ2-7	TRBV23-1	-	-	CASSQSLGDEQYF	TGCGCCAGCAGTCAATCGCTGGGGGACGAGCAGTACTTC